This T cell receptor beta chain is drawn from a study of shared clonotypes between healthy human individuals. Study context: Per-donor plates numbered three CD4 naive, three CD4 memory, two CD8 naive and one CD8 memory.

This clone was observed a handful of times. Its antigen is unknown. Study-level results: Among the subsets, naive ones generally showed larger estimated richness than memory ones.

Trimming removed 7 bases at V and 4 bases at J, with 13 bases between. There are 13 residues in the CDR3. Germline-derived CDR1 and CDR2 are LGHNA and YNFKEQ. Sequenced by immunoSEQ multiplex PCR; TCRdb stores in-frame clones only, minus some. The sample shows about 2.3 million clones, roughly 90% of them seen only once. Sequencing used naive CD4+ T cells from PBMCs. Stated subset: CD45RA+ positively selected. The chain combines TRBV4-2 with TRBJ1-2; D unclear. The source is a man younger than 35 in good health. Some clones in this sample may be carry-over from other donors' samples. The CDR3 here is CASTLRTGYGYTF. CDR3 in DNA: TGTGCCAGCACCCTCCGAACGGGCTATGGCTACACCTTC.